This TCR beta chain comes out of a study of cytomegalovirus exposure and HLA in healthy donors (TCRdb year 2017). In the study overall: In an earlier analysis of under 750 of the donors, 250 to 300 Gb of sequence data and approximately 100 million unique TCR beta sequences from about 179 million T cells were reported. An early release covering 550 to 700 HLA-typed donors comprised about 320 gigabases of sequencing data and roughly 85 million unique TCR sequences. The genetic ancestry cluster associated with self-reported Caucasian donors included about 81% of the roughly 380 genotyped donors. The study was designed to test whether signatures of past pathogen exposure could be identified by cataloging public T cell receptors. The study used immunosequencing to profile the T cell repertoires of approximately 640 subjects and linked those repertoires to cytomegalovirus serostatus. Along with the roughly 670-subject first cohort, a separate validation cohort of approximately 110 different subjects was used. High-throughput TCR immunosequencing, statistical association of individual TCRs with disease status, and machine learning were combined to predict cytomegalovirus infection status. To study patterns of TCR occurrence, a later analysis re-analyzed previously published TCR beta repertoires from several hundred donors and added high-resolution HLA genotyping. The later analysis used no new phenotypic data to find candidate immune exposures, relying instead on TCR beta sequences and their occurrence across donors. An earlier analysis of roughly 600 of the donors used high-throughput TCR beta sequencing to judge whether each TCR beta V gene segment behaved as functional or pseudogenic. Donor age, sex, ethnicity and CMV serostatus were compiled together with the repertoire data. A later genetic analysis took genome-wide SNP genotypes for about three fifths of the roughly 670 donors and used that subset as a discovery cohort. Every repertoire in the discovery cohort had been generated on one and the same sequencing platform. Class I and class II HLA loci were covered by the typing at four-digit resolution. The number of typed donors differed by locus: about 629-630 for A, B, C, DRB1 and DQB1; approximately 530 for DQA1; around 580 for DPA1; and approximately 450 for DPB1. Roughly five DR-DQ haplotypes were handled as single units for association and clustering because linkage in the cohort was strong. Among 300 to 450 genotyped donors of the cohort, an average of approximately 240,000 unique TCR beta nucleotide sequences were sequenced per donor, roughly 20% of them non-productive.

About this clone itself: There is no known antigen for this receptor. Base qualities are not recorded, but no much larger clone differs from it by a single base.

Libraries were prepared through the immunoSEQ multiplex PCR assay. For the multiplex PCR, a mixture combining 60 forward primers for TCR Vbeta segments and 13 reverse primers for TCR Jbeta segments was used. The CDR3 region of rearranged TCR beta genes was amplified from genomic DNA with a multiplex PCR assay. The Illumina HiSeq System was used to sequence the amplified TCR beta libraries as 87-base-pair reads. In the source study's methods: In a later analysis, roughly 80 million unique TCR beta chains were counted across the 666 repertoires, and roughly 11 million of these chains were shared by at least two donors. To remove PCR and sequencing errors, raw reads were error-corrected and collapsed into unique sequences using a nearest-neighbor algorithm that merged closely related sequences. Alignment of CDR3 sequences to IMGT reference sequences was used to assign V, D and J gene segments. For a sequence to be retained, a match of at least six nucleotides was required to both a V gene segment and a J gene segment. Rearrangements were called productive when the CDR3 lacked stop codons and stayed in frame with V and J; all others were non-productive. CDR3 was defined by IMGT convention, running from the second conserved V-encoded cysteine to the conserved J-encoded phenylalanine. The earlier analysis of more than 450 of the donors excluded sequences that lacked an unambiguous match to a single V gene segment. In an earlier analysis of 587 of the donors, a V segment was called functional when productive rearrangements were above 56.7%, and segregating when the standard deviation between donors exceeded 5%. A statistical classification framework was built for diagnosing cytomegalovirus status from the catalog of TCR beta chain sequences. In a later analysis, TCR nucleotide sequences were compared against IMGT/GENE-DB human TR gene sequences so that V and J genes could be assigned. Using the TCRdist pipeline, a later analysis assigned CDR3 sequences along with most-parsimonious VDJ recombination scenarios. A later analysis defined each TCR beta chain by its CDR3 amino acid sequence plus V-gene family, and excluded reads lacking a unique V-gene family. As a way to deal with suspected cross-contamination and a sequencing artifact, a later analysis dropped 450 to 600 nucleotide sequences that were highly shared and had low generation probability. For each public chain, a later analysis derived a clonal expansion index from normalized ranks of inferred template counts within each repertoire. In a later analysis, generation probabilities were computed with a VDJ recombination model fitted to out-of-frame rearrangements, and the resulting probabilities were checked against IGoR. Hypergeometric tests were used in a later analysis to score TCR-TCR, TCR-HLA and TCR-CMV co-occurrence, with a repertoire-size bias correction applied to the TCR pairs. False discovery rates were estimated in a later analysis by permuting HLA or CMV assignments 20 times. In a later analysis, co-occurring TCRs were grouped using DBSCAN, and TCRdist sequence similarity was added for clustering within HLA-allele-positive subsets. Repertoires with fewer than 30,000 or more than 120,000 public chains were left out of co-occurrence clustering, as were a few repertoires with anomalous nucleotide sharing. What TCRdb holds here is the immuneACCESS table cut down to in-frame rearrangements. Part of the clones is not present; checked against another copy, under half of the missing clones reflect an unresolved V gene, and the others are unexplained. V, J and clone size are taken as reported in that table, and D and trimming were inferred from the DNA itself. The sample data list 100,000 to 150,000 clones, and 65% to 75% of these were observed just once. The ten largest clonotypes hold around 3.9% of the sample.

CDR1 ENHRY and CDR2 SYGVKD are derived from the germline V gene. The CDR3 runs 14 residues from the cysteine to the phenylalanine. Just the 42-base CDR3 DNA is kept, in frame starting at base 1. The cohort was made up of under 800 healthy bone marrow donors. At the time of sampling, every cohort member was nominally healthy, though immune exposures that went unrecorded were likely present. The donor tested CMV seropositive, placing the donor among the 250 to 350 seropositive members of the cohort. A peripheral blood sample was provided by each donor, and peripheral blood mononuclear cells were used for TCR beta sequencing. The Qiagen DNeasy Blood Extraction Kit was used to extract genomic DNA from the blood cell samples. Overall study outcomes, separate from this receptor: The classifier was reported to diagnose cytomegalovirus status with high specificity and sensitivity in both the original and validation cohorts. It was suggested by the authors that the approach could potentially be generalized to other disease states and immunological phenotypes. A later analysis found that TCR association rates varied across HLA loci, with DRB1 alleles showing the most associated TCRs and HLA-C alleles the fewest. When HLA alleles, especially DR and DQ, strongly co-occurred, attributing TCR associations to individual alleles was difficult. The sequencing pipeline was judged likely to have produced a cluster of highly shared sequence variants as a technical artifact. The only immune exposure information available for the cohort was CMV serostatus. The 87-base-pair reads could not distinguish some IMGT-functional V segments, including TRBV6-2 and TRBV6-3, so those segments were excluded. The earlier analysis of a few hundred of the donors excluded seventeen rarely observed V segments, including chromosome 9 orphons, because counts were too low. In an earlier analysis of 500 to 650 of the donors, most TCR beta V segments appeared in productive rearrangements about 87% or about 30% of the time, broadly matching IMGT annotations. A total of around 150 TCR beta chains were listed by the study as associated with cytomegalovirus. A later analysis reported that several top co-occurrence clusters appeared linked to parvovirus B19, influenza, CMV and Epstein-Barr virus. Most CMV-associated TCR beta chains appeared to be HLA-restricted in a later analysis, and the HLA associations seemed to be driven largely by CMV exposure. In a later analysis, HLA-associated TCR beta chains showed more clonal expansion and lower generation probabilities than non-associated chains that were equally common. The cohort was sequenced for TCR beta chains only, and without alpha or paired-chain data the features that could be detected were limited. A later genetic analysis reported fewer N-insertions in productive TCRs among donors in an Asian-associated ancestry cluster than the roughly 700-donor mean. In a later analysis, 15,000 to 20,000 TCR beta sequences were associated with specific HLA alleles at a false discovery rate of 0.05. Across donors, most TCR sequences were observed very rarely, whereas some public TCRs were present in many individuals. A further reported finding was that TCR beta sequences accurately predicted the HLA-A and HLA-B alleles for most subjects in the first cohort. An association between a missense DCLRE1C variant and V-gene and J-gene trimming of TCR beta chains was found in a later genetic analysis and replicated in an independent cohort. HLA typing was unavailable for some donors at each locus, so association tests used only the typed subset. A few of the identified cytomegalovirus-associated TCR beta chains were confirmed in vitro to be specific for cytomegalovirus antigens. Presence/absence analyses assumed roughly uniform sequencing depth across donors, an assumption that may not hold. Correlated functional status among segregating V segments might reflect linkage disequilibrium, but an unknown experimental factor could not be ruled out.

The clonotype comes from a woman between 45 and 60 years old in good health and CMV-seropositive. Sequencing used PBMCs. The chain joins TRBV10-3 to TRBJ2-5; the D gene is possibly TRBD2, with 6 bases matching. The J call may be incorrect, as the DNA end agrees better with TRBJ2-7. The CDR3 region has the sequence CAIRFSGGTYEQYF. The nucleotides read TGTGCCATCAGATTTAGCGGTGGGACGTACGAGCAGTACTTC.